A single sample is the source of the 20 T cell receptor beta chains below, sequenced in a study of T-cell reconstitution after alpha-beta-depleted transplantation in children. The library targeted TCRbeta and was prepared with unique molecular identifiers. TCRdb recomputed calls from the PCR reads with MiXCR, one row per CDR3 protein. The sample shows over 90,000 distinct CDR3 sequences, 4.5% to 7.5% of them seen only once. The sequencing here drew on PBMCs, mostly from graft donor cells, taken 60 days after TCRalphabeta/CD19-depleted stem cell transplant. The source of these receptors is a female patient aged 2-9 years who had a stem cell transplant for Fanconi anemia, so the T cells may come from the graft donor.

This clonotype was detected ten times or more. CDR3 loop: CASSGQGFGPYEQYF. The CDR3 nucleotides are TGTGCCAGCAGTGGACAGGGGTTCGGGCCCTACGAGCAGTACTTC. The chain carries TRBV25-1 and TRBJ2-7, with TRBD1 matching over 8 bases. V shed 4 bases and J 2 bases; nucleotides not matched to a gene: 7. Germline assignment: CDR1 MGHDK and CDR2 SYGVNS. This CDR3 is 15 amino acids long.

The chain has TRBV18 and TRBJ1-2; TRBD1 might be the D (5 bases). The CDR3 sequence is 14 residues long. Trimming cost V 0 bases and J 5 bases, with 10 bases left between them. CDR1 KGHSH and CDR2 LQKENI come from the germline V gene. Here the CDR3 DNA reads TGTGCCAGCTCACCACCCGACAGACCATATGGCTACACCTTC. Protein sequence: CASSPPDRPYGYTF.

This clonotype was seen repeatedly, ten times or more. The CDR3: CASSLGHQETQYF. The CDR3 DNA reads as TGTGCCAGCAGCTTAGGACACCAAGAGACCCAGTACTTC. The genes are TRBV11-3 and TRBJ2-5; D unresolved. Germline V gene sequence: CDR1 SGHNT, CDR2 YENEEA. V lost 1 base and J 0 bases, leaving 3 bases between the germline ends. This CDR3 contains 13 residues.

This chain links TRBV7-2 with TRBJ2-2; D is possibly TRBD1 (6 bases). The CDR3 loop spans 17 amino acids. V gave up 4 bases and J gave up 3 bases, with 18 bases separating them. The V gene's germline CDR1 is SGHTA and CDR2 FQGNSA. CDR3 coding DNA: TGTGCCAGCAGCTCCTACCTGGACAGTATTTACACCGGGGAGCTGTTTTTT. It encodes CASSSYLDSIYTGELFF. Based on the CDR3 plus reference TRBV7-2 and TRBJ2-2, the full variable domain is GAGVSQSPSNKVTEKGKDVELRCDPISGHTALYWYRQSLGQGLEFLIYFQGNSAPDKSGLPSDRFSAERTGGSVSTLTIQRTQQEDSAVYLCASSSYLDSIYTGELFFGEGSRLTVL.

This clonotype has a handful of counts. CDR3 nucleotides: TGTGCCAGCAGTCCCGGGACGGGGGGCTACGACGGGCAGTACTTC. This encodes CASSPGTGGYDGQYF. The J gene is TRBJ2-7, the V gene TRBV27, with a possible D match to TRBD2 (7 bases). The germline V gene encodes CDR1 MNHEY and CDR2 SMNVEV (reference sequence). Trimming left V 5 bases short and J 9 bases short, with 23 bases between. The CDR3 consists of 15 residues.

This chain uses TRBV3-1 with TRBJ2-3; 11 bases are a match to TRBD2. Trimming removed 1 base from V and 0 bases from J; junction bases left unmatched: 9. The germline CDR1 and CDR2 sequences are LGHDT and YNNKEL (reference sequence). CDR3 size: 19 residues. CDR3 protein: CASSQGTGLAETSTDTQYF. CDR3 in DNA: TGTGCCAGCAGCCAAGGAACGGGACTAGCGGAAACTAGCACAGATACGCAGTATTTT.

The V and J genes are TRBV27 and TRBJ2-3; the match to TRBD2 covers 9 bases. After removal of 5 bases from V and 4 bases from J, the junction contained 4 bases not matched to a gene. This CDR3 is 14 amino acids long. In germline, CDR1 is MNHEY, CDR2 SMNVEV (reference sequence). The CDR3 spells CASSGIAGADTQYF. The CDR3 DNA is TGTGCCAGCAGTGGAATAGCGGGGGCAGATACGCAGTATTTT.

This clonotype was detected many times. The chain couples TRBV28 to TRBJ2-2; a weak D match, TRBD2 (6 bases). Germline-derived CDR1 and CDR2 are MDHEN and SYDVKM. The V end was cut by 2 bases, the J end by 6 bases, with 10 bases between. The CDR3 totals 14 residues. The CDR3 DNA sequence: TGTGCCAGCAGTTTAACTAGCCCCGCCGGGGAGCTGTTTTTT. This gives the protein CASSLTSPAGELFF.

This clonotype was observed many times. This chain connects TRBV5-1 to TRBJ2-1; D not certain. This CDR3 region has 14 residues. From germline, CDR1 is SGHRS and CDR2 YFSETQ. Trimming pared 1 base from V and 5 bases from J, leaving 10 bases between. DNA for the CDR3: TGCGCCAGCAGCTTGAAATATTTGCACAATGAGCAGTTCTTC. Residues: CASSLKYLHNEQFF.

This clonotype was detected many times. This CDR3 reads CASSSPWGVLSYNEQFF. CDR3 sequence (DNA): TGTGCCAGCAGTTCCCCCTGGGGCGTCCTCTCCTACAATGAGCAGTTCTTC. V usage is TRBV28 and J usage is TRBJ2-1; D may be TRBD1 (5 bases). This CDR3 is built from 17 residues. The germline V and J ends were trimmed by 4 bases and 0 bases, with 16 bases remaining between them. CDR1 is MDHEN, CDR2 SYDVKM, per germline.

In its sample, this clonotype was seen many times. V and J are TRBV25-1 and TRBJ2-5; 8 positions agree with TRBD1. V shed 4 bases, J shed 2 bases, and the junction held 6 bases outside the gene matches. The CDR3 contains 15 residues. Germline V CDR1 and CDR2: MGHDK, SYGVNS. The CDR3 loop reads CASSGPGTGQETQYF. The DNA for the CDR3 is TGTGCCAGCAGTGGACCCGGGACAGGTCAAGAGACCCAGTACTTC.

The gene calls are TRBV5-1 and TRBJ2-1; 8 bases fit TRBD2. CDR3 length: 16 residues. Germline-derived CDR1 and CDR2 are SGHRS and YFSETQ. V trimming: 0 bases; J trimming: 6 bases; junction bases outside the gene matches: 8. The CDR3 protein is CASSLAAGGQPNEQFF. The CDR3 DNA follows: TGCGCCAGCAGCTTGGCGGCGGGAGGTCAGCCCAATGAGCAGTTCTTC.

This clonotype was counted many times. The chain carries TRBV7-2 and TRBJ2-7, with a weak D call TRBD1 (6 bases). This CDR3 is 14 amino acids long. V dropped 7 bases and J dropped 5 bases, with 18 bases sitting between them. Per germline, CDR1 SGHTA and CDR2 FQGNSA. The CDR3 DNA sequence: TGTGCCAGCACCAATACTCCCCAGGGGCACGAGCAGTACTTC. It encodes CASTNTPQGHEQYF.

This clonotype was detected many times. CDR3 loop: CAITRGQGGPEAFF. The CDR3 nucleotides read TGTGCCATCACGCGGGGACAGGGGGGACCTGAAGCTTTCTTT. The chain links TRBV10-3 to TRBJ1-1; the match to TRBD1 covers 11 bases. Germline CDR1 ENHRY, CDR2 SYGVKD. This CDR3 is 14 amino acids long. With 7 bases clipped from V and 6 bases from J, the junction kept 7 bases outside the gene matches.

This clonotype was detected many times. DNA for the CDR3: TGTGCCAGCAGCCGCAGGGGGTCCTACGAGCAGTACTTC. It yields the protein CASSRRGSYEQYF. The chain is built from TRBV14 and TRBJ2-7; 7 bases fit TRBD1. CDR3 length equals 13 residues. With 4 bases clipped from V and 1 base from J, the junction kept 1 base outside the gene matches. Germline-derived CDR1 and CDR2 are SGHDN and FVKESK.

This clonotype showed up many times. The gene calls are TRBV12-3 or TRBV12-4 and TRBJ2-2, with D perhaps being TRBD1 or TRBD2 (5 bases each). The CDR3 runs 16 residues. Trimming shortened V by 4 bases and J by 3 bases, and 15 bases separated the two germline ends. The CDR3 coding sequence is TGTGCCAGCAGTTATTGGGCAGGGAGTTACACCGGGGAGCTGTTTTTT. Its translation is CASSYWAGSYTGELFF.

The J gene is TRBJ2-7, the V gene TRBV9; D may be TRBD1 or TRBD2 (5 bases each). Germline V CDR1 and CDR2: SGDLS, YYNGEE. V shed 0 bases and J shed 3 bases, with 19 bases lying between them. This CDR3 region has 17 residues. The CDR3 DNA follows: TGTGCCAGCAGCGTAGATACCGGGACCGACATTCTCTACGAGCAGTACTTC. Its translation is CASSVDTGTDILYEQYF.

This clonotype has at least ten counts. The V and J genes are TRBV28 and TRBJ2-1; D ambiguous. Germline V gene sequence: CDR1 MDHEN, CDR2 SYDVKM. The CDR3 totals 14 residues. V lost 3 bases and J 0 bases, leaving 6 bases between the germline ends. The chain's CDR3 is CASSFFSSYNEQFF. In nucleotides, the CDR3 is TGTGCCAGCAGTTTTTTTAGCTCCTACAATGAGCAGTTCTTC.

This clonotype occurred many times. The chain has TRBV28 and TRBJ1-1; D is unresolved. Looked up from germline, CDR1 is MDHEN and CDR2 is SYDVKM. The CDR3 extends over 11 amino acids. With 4 bases removed from V and 4 bases from J, the gap between germline ends came to 4 bases. As DNA, the CDR3 is TGTGCCAGCAGTTGGAGCACTGAAGCTTTCTTT. Translation gives CASSWSTEAFF.

This clonotype showed up many times. The V gene is TRBV10-3, the J gene TRBJ1-2; perhaps TRBD1 as D (5 bases). Germline CDR1 ENHRY, CDR2 SYGVKD. V lost 0 bases and J lost 4, with 9 bases in between. The CDR3 is made up of 14 amino acids. CDR3 loop: CAISESGEVYGYTF. The DNA for the CDR3 is TGTGCCATCAGTGAGTCAGGGGAGGTCTATGGCTACACCTTC.